The following is a TCR beta chain sequence with its context. The entry originates in a study of blood T cell repertoires in COVID-19. Study in general: Acute-phase and convalescent COVID-19 samples originated in the United States, Italy and Spain. Nucleic acid was either cDNA or gDNA, and it came from T cells, B-cell-depleted T cells, or PBMCs.

Trimming shortened V by 0 bases and J by 6 bases, and 14 bases separated the two germline ends. CDR1 is KGHDR and CDR2 is SFDVKD in the germline V gene. This CDR3 has 16 amino acids. Original processing notes: Estimation of nucleated cell counts was performed using reference gene primer amplification. TCRdb's copy holds only in-frame clones and misses some; the assay was immunoSEQ multiplex PCR. V, J and clone size reflect that table, while D and trimming were determined from the DNA. The top ten clones hold 5.5% of a sample with 250,000 or so clones, 83% of them seen once. Material for sequencing was peripheral blood. This sequence originates from a human donor in a cohort sampled during active COVID-19. The J gene is TRBJ2-1, the V gene TRBV24-1; D possibly corresponds to TRBD2 (5 bases). This chain's CDR3 is CATSDLSRRGSNEQFF. In DNA form, the CDR3 reads TGTGCCACCAGTGATTTGAGCCGACGTGGGAGCAATGAGCAGTTCTTC.